There are many counts of the clone carrying this T cell receptor beta chain. Its antigen is as yet unknown. Axillary draining lymph nodes of breast cancer patients supplied the node samples. Germline CDR1 is LGHDT and CDR2 is YNNKEL (reference sequence). The CDR3 is 12 amino acids. V shed 4 bases and J shed 14 bases, with 12 bases lying between them. The record originates from a study of breast tumors, draining lymph nodes, adjacent tissues. General study results and limits: Data fit most tumor T cells coming from lymph node, expanding in tumor. Compared with lymph nodes, tumors were less diverse; compared with nontumor tissue, more.

From the multiplex PCR reads, TCRdb called clonotypes with MiXCR, one entry per CDR3 protein. Here the sample spans some 200,000 distinct CDR3 sequences, about 32% being singletons. The sequence was obtained from a female donor with breast cancer. Some clones in this sample may be carry-over from other donors' samples. Sequencing input: axillary lymph node tissue. J is TRBJ1-6 and V is TRBV3-1; the D is unclear. The CDR3 is CASSPRKEALHF. In nucleotides, the CDR3 is TGTGCCAGCAGCCCCAGGAAGGAGGCCCTCCACTTT.